These T cell receptor beta chains were read from a single sample in a study of T cells in Graves' hyperthyroidism and ophthalmopathy. Each CDR3 protein is one row after TCRdb ran MiXCR on the multiplex PCR reads. The table records about 590,000 distinct CDR3 sequences, approximately 15% of them present only once. The sample comprised blood. The receptor source for this set is a woman younger than 35 with Graves' ophthalmopathy. Both conserved end residues are part of each CDR3. Fields, in order: V gene, J gene, clone size, D gene, CDR3 DNA, CDR3 protein. D genes are given only for firm matches. Rows may omit the clone size; those that give it use once, few, many or a size class.

v_call: TRBV4-2
j_call: TRBJ1-1
clone_size: NA
d_call: NA
cdr3_nt: TGTGCCAGCAGCGGCCTCCCGGACTTGAGGGGCATGAACACTGAAGCTTTCTTT
cdr3_aa: CASSGLPDLRGMNTEAFF

v_call: TRBV27
j_call: TRBJ1-6
clone_size: many
d_call: NA
cdr3_nt: TGTGCCAGCAAACGACGGACGAGCTCCTATAATTCACCCCTCCACTTT
cdr3_aa: CASKRRTSSYNSPLHF

v_call: TRBV30
j_call: TRBJ2-3
clone_size: NA
d_call: TRBD2
cdr3_nt: TGTGCCTGGAGTCTAGCGGGAGCGTTCACAGATACGCAGTATTTT
cdr3_aa: CAWSLAGAFTDTQYF

v_call: TRBV7-2
j_call: TRBJ2-7
clone_size: many
d_call: TRBD2
cdr3_nt: TGTGCCAGCATCGAAGTTCCTAGCGGCCCCTACGAGCAGTACTTC
cdr3_aa: CASIEVPSGPYEQYF

v_call: TRBV7-9
j_call: TRBJ2-3
clone_size: NA
d_call: TRBD1
cdr3_nt: TGTGCCAGCAGCTCTAAATGGGACAGAACTAGCACAGATACGCAGTATTTT
cdr3_aa: CASSSKWDRTSTDTQYF

v_call: TRBV29-1
j_call: TRBJ2-7
clone_size: many
d_call: NA
cdr3_nt: TGCAGCGTTAGTAGCGTCTACGAGCAGTACTTC
cdr3_aa: CSVSSVYEQYF

v_call: TRBV7-7
j_call: TRBJ2-2
clone_size: NA
d_call: TRBD1
cdr3_nt: TGTGCTAGCAGTCCCTGGACAGGGAACACCGGGGAGCTGTTTTTT
cdr3_aa: CASSPWTGNTGELFF

v_call: TRBV6-1
j_call: TRBJ2-5
clone_size: few
d_call: TRBD2
cdr3_nt: TGTGCCAGCAGTGAGGGACTAGCGGGAAACCCCTGGGAGACCCAGTACTTC
cdr3_aa: CASSEGLAGNPWETQYF

v_call: TRBV20-1
j_call: TRBJ2-7
clone_size: many
d_call: TRBD2
cdr3_nt: TGCAGTGCTGGGGGACTAGCGGTTTACGAGCAGTACTTC
cdr3_aa: CSAGGLAVYEQYF

v_call: TRBV28
j_call: TRBJ1-3
clone_size: many
d_call: NA
cdr3_nt: TGTGCCAGCAGTACCGGGACGGACGGAAACACCATATATTTT
cdr3_aa: CASSTGTDGNTIYF

v_call: TRBV10-3
j_call: TRBJ1-2
clone_size: NA
d_call: NA
cdr3_nt: TGTGCCATCAGCGTGGACAGCGTCGTGGGCTACACCTTC
cdr3_aa: CAISVDSVVGYTF

v_call: TRBV10-3
j_call: TRBJ2-7
clone_size: once
d_call: NA
cdr3_nt: TGTGCCATCAGCCCGGACGGAGTTGCCTACGAGCAGTACTTC
cdr3_aa: CAISPDGVAYEQYF

v_call: TRBV12-3/TRBV12-4
j_call: TRBJ2-7
clone_size: many
d_call: NA
cdr3_nt: TGTGCCAGCAGTTCGGACACTTCCTACGAGCAGTACTTC
cdr3_aa: CASSSDTSYEQYF

v_call: TRBV12-3/TRBV12-4
j_call: TRBJ1-1
clone_size: many
d_call: NA
cdr3_nt: TGTGCCAGCAGTGCTACACCCGAAGCTTTCTTT
cdr3_aa: CASSATPEAFF

v_call: TRBV11-2
j_call: TRBJ2-5
clone_size: NA
d_call: NA
cdr3_nt: TGTGCCAGCAGCTTAGGGGCAGGGGGGGGGGAGACCCAGTACTTC
cdr3_aa: CASSLGAGGGETQYF

v_call: TRBV5-1
j_call: TRBJ2-5
clone_size: once
d_call: NA
cdr3_nt: TGCGCCAGCAGCACCAACCGGGAGACCCAGTACTTC
cdr3_aa: CASSTNRETQYF

v_call: TRBV7-2
j_call: TRBJ2-1
clone_size: many
d_call: NA
cdr3_nt: TGTGCCAGCAGCTTAATCACAAACTCCTACAATGAGCAGTTCTTC
cdr3_aa: CASSLITNSYNEQFF

v_call: TRBV28
j_call: TRBJ2-1
clone_size: many
d_call: TRBD2
cdr3_nt: TGTGCCAGCAGTTCTATTATTCCCAGGACTAGCGATTCGTATGGGGCATACAATGAGCAGTTCTTC
cdr3_aa: CASSSIIPRTSDSYGAYNEQFF

v_call: TRBV7-9
j_call: TRBJ2-2
clone_size: NA
d_call: NA
cdr3_nt: TGTGCCAGCAGCCAGATGGGTACCGGGGAGCTGTTTTTT
cdr3_aa: CASSQMGTGELFF

v_call: TRBV7-8
j_call: TRBJ2-2
clone_size: many
d_call: TRBD1
cdr3_nt: TGTGCCAGCAGCCCCCGGACAGGGTTGGACACCGGGGAGCTGTTTTTT
cdr3_aa: CASSPRTGLDTGELFF